The sequence of this TCR beta chain was determined in a study of OX40 agonist ivuxolimab in advanced cancers. General notes on the study: Ivuxolimab was an agonistic, fully human IgG2 monoclonal antibody directed against OX40 (CD134), a costimulatory receptor. Intravenous ivuxolimab was administered to patients every 2 weeks at six dose levels: 0.01, 0.1, 0.3, 1.5, 3 and 10 mg/kg. Among the 52 dose-escalation patients, around 19 had hepatocellular carcinoma, approximately 15 melanoma, 9 renal cell carcinoma and 9 head and neck cancer. In the dose-escalation cohort, approximately 82% of patients were male, and the mean age was around 60 years with a range of about 20 to 80. Prior anti-PD-1, anti-PD-L1 or anti-CTLA-4 therapy was permitted, and 40% of dose-escalation patients had received checkpoint inhibitors. Partial responses occurred in three dose-escalation patients: two with cutaneous melanoma and one with hepatocellular carcinoma. Peripheral TCRbeta sequencing aimed to test whether ivuxolimab altered TCR sequence diversity and caused clonal T-cell expansion. The monotherapy dose-escalation portion (N of about 52 patients) of the phase I ivuxolimab trial is reported in the paper.

This clone was counted once. Its binding antigen is unknown. There are no base qualities to consult, and no much larger clone falls within one base. Patients with a history of autoimmune disease or receiving systemic immunosuppression were excluded from the trial. Peripheral blood for TCR sequencing was collected from all dose cohorts at baseline, on cycle 4 day 1, and on cycle 7 day 1. The samples were drawn from a first-in-human, open-label, multicenter phase I dose-escalation trial of ivuxolimab. Adults with locally advanced or metastatic melanoma, renal cell, hepatocellular, or head and neck squamous cell carcinoma were enrolled in the trial. CD4+ and CD8+ T cells were sorted separately from peripheral blood before TCR sequencing. Genomic DNA was extracted from sorted cells for sequencing of the TCRbeta CDR3 region. The immunoSEQ Assay was used to sequence the TCRbeta CDR3 regions. This immuneACCESS table, as held by TCRdb, lists in-frame sequences with V and J called but not all clones. Of the missing ones, under half trace to an unresolved V gene in checked studies; the others have no known cause. The sample data list around 36,000 clones, and roughly 87% of these were observed just once. The leading ten clones occupy around 17% of the sample.

Study-wide findings and limitations: In the 0.1-3.0 mg/kg groups, partial responders were among the patients with the lowest normalized peripheral clonal expansion, particularly in CD8+ T cells. Low levels of normalized T-cell clonal expansion were also seen in some patients who did not respond. The antigen specificity of the peripheral T cells that underwent clonal expansion was not determined. On average, CD8+ T cells showed more expanded clones than CD4+ T cells after ivuxolimab. Clonal expansion of both CD4+ and CD8+ blood T cells was observed from baseline to week 6 at doses 0.1 to 3.0 mg/kg.

The TCR originated in an adult with an advanced solid tumor such as melanoma, head and neck, liver or kidney cancer. Sample: CD4+ or CD8+ T cells sorted from blood, taken in a trial of the OX40 agonist ivuxolimab.

The CDR3 corresponds to CASSIDLWGSNQPQHF. Read as DNA, the sequence is TGTGCCAGTAGTATAGATCTATGGGGCTCCAATCAGCCCCAGCATTTT. The V and J genes are TRBV19 and TRBJ1-5, and the D gene may be TRBD1, 5 bases matching. Cut back by 0 bases and 3 bases, the V and J ends lie 12 bases apart. From its cysteine to its phenylalanine, the CDR3 spans 16 amino acids. Solely the CDR3 DNA is kept, with 48 bases framed from the first base. According to the germline V gene (reference sequence), CDR1 reads LNHDA and CDR2 reads SQIVND.